These 2 T cell receptor beta chains were sequenced from one sample in a study of cytomegalovirus exposure and HLA in healthy donors. The primer mix had 60 Vbeta and 13 Jbeta primers. TCRdb's copy holds only in-frame clones and misses some; the assay was immunoSEQ multiplex PCR. The table records over 150,000 clones, about 80% of them present only once. Sequencing input: PBMCs. The receptors here all came from a man younger than 35 in good health and CMV-seronegative.

The CDR3 is CASSLVPGSPYEQYF. In nucleotides, the CDR3 is TGTGCCAGCAGCTTAGTCCCAGGGTCCCCCTACGAGCAGTACTTC. This rearrangement joins TRBV4-2 to TRBJ2-7; a weak D match, TRBD1 (5 bases). The CDR3 sequence is 15 residues long. Germline assignment: CDR1 LGHNA and CDR2 YNFKEQ. V lost 5 bases to trimming and J lost 2 bases, with 16 bases between them.

The chain carries TRBV19 and TRBJ1-6, with 7 bases identical to TRBD1. With V trimmed by 3 bases and J by 5 bases, 1 base remained unmatched. Germline V CDR1 and CDR2: LNHDA, SQIVND (reference sequence). CDR3 size: 14 residues. The CDR3 loop is CASSMGQNNSPLHF. DNA of the CDR3: TGTGCCAGTAGTATGGGACAGAATAATTCACCCCTCCACTTT. Using reference TRBV19 and TRBJ1-6 for the parts outside the CDR3, the full variable domain is DGGITQSPKYLFRKEGQNVTLSCEQNLNHDAMYWYRQDPGQGLRLIYYSQIVNDFQKGDIAEGYSVSREKKESFPLTVTSAQKNPTAFYLCASSMGQNNSPLHFGNGTRLTVT.